This section outlines one T cell receptor beta chain sequence together with its context. It has no known antigen specificity. No base-level quality is on record; no much larger clone is a single base apart. The record originates from a study of shared clonotypes between healthy human individuals (dated by TCRdb to 2018 to 2021). Looking at the study overall: The cohort comprised two women and three men aged 18 to 49 years. Per donor, three plates each were used for CD4 naive and CD4 memory, two for CD8 naive, and one for CD8 memory. Blood TCR repertoires of 5 or 6 healthy adults were deeply sequenced to estimate repertoire size and the extent of clonotype sharing between individuals. To increase sequencing depth and limit assay-specific biases, TCR repertoire library preparation and sequencing were carried out by different laboratories using diverse techniques. Per donor, leukapheresis produced somewhere between about 0.85 and 8.9 billion PBMCs. Overall results and qualifications from the work: Rarefaction of sorted-subset datasets indicated incomplete sequencing despite the large sequencing depth. Only blood was sampled, and tissue TCR repertoires likely differ from those in blood. Pairwise subsampling indicated that sequencing depth was expected to affect the degree of clonotype sharing among donors. Around 5% of naive CD4, more than 3% of naive CD8, around 2.3% of memory CD4, and approximately 0.4% of memory CD8 clonotypes were shared across a few donors. Naive subsets generally had larger estimated clonotype richness than memory subsets. Because the study included only a small number of donors, the genetic and exposure-history diversity represented was limited. Clonotypes shared by all four sorted-subset donors showed higher generation probabilities than non-shared clonotypes.

The donors were healthy, HIV-negative adults who had no recently reported acute infections or vaccinations. Every donor was a Caucasian adult living in Nashville, Tennessee, USA. CD4+ T cells were enriched through magnetic negative selection, after which naive cells were positively selected on CD45RA and the remaining negative fraction served as the memory subset. After blood collection by leukapheresis, PBMCs were isolated using Ficoll-Histopaque density gradient centrifugation and then cryopreserved in the vapor phase of liquid nitrogen. Analytical flow cytometry was used to check the purity and quantity of each magnetically sorted T cell population. From each sorted fraction, genomic DNA was isolated and quantified by UV absorbance on a Nanodrop 2000c. TCR CDR3 regions were amplified from genomic DNA by multiplex PCR using the deep immunoSEQ assay. Extracted genomic DNA from each cell subset was distributed evenly across all wells of several immunoSEQ 96-well plates, and each plate was treated as a replicate. Each replicate PCR for sorted subsets received about 210 ng genomic DNA, equal to tens of thousands of T cell genomes. The purified libraries were quantified using a Qubit 3.0 fluorometer, sized with a Bioanalyzer 2100, and then quantified again using the KAPA Library Quantification kit. Every immunoSEQ 96-well plate was sequenced on a dedicated single-read 150-cycle Illumina NextSeq 550 flow cell. For the original study's pipeline: Because the immunoSEQ output held only junctional sequences and lacked quality scores, the filtering could not match the filtering applied to full-length reads. To assign V/J genes and CDR3, sequences were annotated using PyIR, a Python wrapper for IgBLAST v1.9, with IMGT germline references. Reads with weak V/J assignments (E-value above 1e-6), missing CDR3, stop codons, out-of-frame junctions, or ambiguous translated residues were removed. V3J clonotypes were defined by identical inferred V gene, J gene, and CDR3 amino acid sequence. Percentage overlap between repertoires was computed as shared unique clonotypes divided by the size of the smaller repertoire. Repertoire richness was assessed with RTK rarefaction, the Chao1 estimator, and Recon v2.1 estimates of unobserved clonotypes. Generation probabilities were computed with OLGA for all TCRbeta clonotypes obtained by the gDNA method from a few donors. The table was pulled from immuneACCESS by TCRdb, which kept in-frame rearrangements only. Such tables lose some clones; where checked, under half of the loss comes from unresolved V genes, and the rest has no known cause. The V and J calls and clone size come from that table; D and trimming were worked out from the DNA. The sample includes around 720,000 clones, with 73% observed a single time. Jointly, the top ten make up under 2% of the sample.

There are 16 amino acids in the CDR3, from cysteine to phenylalanine inclusive. Only the CDR3 DNA stays, 48 bases, in frame from base 1. Cut back by 5 bases and 0 bases, the V and J ends lie 14 bases apart. The germline V gene encodes CDR1 MDHEN and CDR2 SYDVKM. The sequenced sample was memory CD4+ T cells sorted from blood. What this sample's cell subset or site label stands for: CD45RA-negative fraction. The sequence joins TRBV28 to TRBJ1-3; tentative D gene TRBD1, with 6 bases matching. The origin of this receptor is a woman in her twenties or thirties in good health. The CDR3 region reads CASSTARGRSGNTIYF. The DNA is as follows: TGTGCCAGCAGTACAGCCAGGGGACGCTCTGGAAACACCATATATTTT.